These T cell receptor beta chains were read from a single sample in a study of blood T cell repertoires in COVID-19. Here immunoSEQ multiplex PCR was the method, and the copy in TCRdb shows in-frame clones only, minus some. This table has about 180,000 clones, about 90% appearing once. The sequenced material came from PBMCs or T cells enriched from blood (not recorded which). Receptor source: a woman aged 18-29 years who had recovered from COVID-19. Each CDR3 is given without its conserved first and last residue.

V,CDR3
TRBV10-3,AISGGSSYNEQF
TRBV28,ASSATGKYQGETQY
TRBV16,ASSHGGSIQETQY
TRBV18,ASSPPSGTSGGRVQF
TRBV7-2,ASNLDGASTDTQY
TRBV19,ASSLRTGGLYEQY
TRBV5-1,ASTLGQGAREQF
TRBV6-5,ASSYGQGNYNEQF
TRBV28,ASTQGRPSYSNQPQH
TRBV11-2,ASSLTGGEVEQY
TRBV30,AWSLEGPNEQF
TRBV4-2,ASSQGLGAF
TRBV27,ASTPRRGRENTGELF
TRBV2,ASRGVSIEQF
TRBV7-2,ASSLTWTIGNTIY
TRBV7-9,ASSSRDRGYTIY
TRBV5-6,ASSLGTSTDTQY
TRBV5-1,ASSFRGRVKQDPNEQF
TRBV7-2,ASSLFVRGPTGELF
TRBV10-3,AISAGLAGETQY
TRBV28,ASSLLDRGYYNEQF
TRBV5-1,ASRIGLDGTQY
TRBV27,ASKDPGYSPLH
TRBV7-9,ASSLPLGQGYEQY
TRBV7-8,ASSPTGGRGSGYT
TRBV6-1,ASSEGQGLAKNIQY
TRBV11-2,ASSDIRLENEQF
TRBV2,AGAGGGPNIQY
TRBV2,ASCSGGPYNEQF
TRBV10-1,ASSESGKPGQLEAF
TRBV9,ASSVGVAGSYEQY
TRBV5-4,ASSQPGQSTGELF
TRBV5-1,ASSLDSPGESPLH
TRBV15,ATSREKASGGARETQY
TRBV6-5,ASSLGQGLYQPQH
TRBV15,ATSSLGLAGAYSYNEQF
TRBV4-3,ASSPLAGGRTGELF
TRBV15,ATSRGGIYGYT
TRBV7-2,ASSLAWANTEAF
TRBV28,ASRLTPSSYEQY
TRBV5-4,ASSIGTLDEQY
TRBV6-5,ASRLGGAPNEKLF
TRBV9,ASSAGTSGNGELF
TRBV29-1,SVEGRGWLSSYNEQF